Sequencing of this T cell receptor beta chain was carried out in a study of CD8 T cells in Susac syndrome. The overall study: Among the Susac syndrome patients sequenced, five or six had active disease and fewer than 10 were in remission. There were Susac syndrome patients who were therapy-naive at blood draw, others on corticosteroids, and others on intravenous immunoglobulin alone.

Germline values: CDR1 SGHRS, CDR2 YFSETQ. The CDR3 has 13 residues. The V gene lost 1 base and the J gene lost 3 bases, with 8 bases spanning the gap. The RNA, about 0.45 to 1 ug, was put through reverse transcription using random hexamers. Amplification of the TCR beta CDR3 was carried out by immunoSEQ multiplex PCR, which spanned a total of 54 Vbeta and 13 Jbeta segments. A single record per CDR3 protein comes from TCRdb applying MiXCR to the immunoSEQ multiplex PCR reads. The sample records around 180,000 distinct CDR3 sequences, roughly 94% being singletons. The sequenced target, TCR beta, came from blood CD8+ and CD4+ T cells.

The V call is TRBV5-1, the J call TRBJ2-7, with D perhaps TRBD1 (5 bases). This TCR was sampled from a human donor with Susac syndrome. The specimen was CD4+ T cells from PBMCs. The CDR3 coding sequence is TGCGCCAGCAGCTTGACAGGCCTCTACGAGCAGTACTTC. Protein product: CASSLTGLYEQYF.